This TCR beta chain comes out of a study of T cell clones after liver transplantation. General observations from the study: Post-transplant, graft-donor-reactive CD4 TCRbeta sequences in blood dropped significantly in most of the 8 subjects.

As regards this clone: Antigen specificity is unknown.

Clones were read by immunoSEQ multiplex PCR, and TCRdb kept only the in-frame ones, dropping some. The sample consists of about 72,000 clones, under 95% of them appearing once. V was trimmed by 8 bases and J by 3 bases, leaving 13 bases between them. Germline loops: CDR1 LNHDA, CDR2 SQIVND (reference sequence). The CDR3 sequence is 13 residues long. This sequence was found in a human donor who received a liver transplant. This chain links TRBV19 with TRBJ2-5; perhaps TRBD1 as D (8 bases). Sequenced here: CD4+ T cells from blood, sampled before liver transplant. The CDR3 nucleotides are TGTGCCAGTGGACAGGGAGGGGAAGAGACCCAGTACTTC. It specifies CASGQGGEETQYF.